These 27 T cell receptor beta chains came from one sample sequenced in a study of blood T cell repertoires in COVID-19. Clones were read by immunoSEQ multiplex PCR, and TCRdb kept only the in-frame ones, dropping some. The sample yields 250,000 to 300,000 clones, approximately 89% seen once. Material: peripheral blood. Receptor source: a woman between 70 and 85 years old with COVID-19, enrolled during active disease.

This clone was counted between two and nine times. The rearrangement uses TRBV27 and TRBJ1-5; D unresolved. The CDR3 sequence is 16 residues long. Germline CDR1 reads MNHEY; CDR2 reads SMNVEV (reference sequence). Trimming took off 5 bases at V and 7 bases at J, with 21 bases between the two ends. The CDR3 DNA reads TGTGCCAGCAGTCCCCAACCATTCCCCGGCGGGCAGCCCCAGCATTTT. Encoded protein: CASSPQPFPGGQPQHF.

The chain recombines TRBV7-2 with TRBJ2-5; D gene ambiguous. The germline V gene encodes CDR1 SGHTA and CDR2 FQGNSA. V was trimmed by 1 base and J by 1 base, leaving 7 bases between them. This CDR3 comprises 14 residues. This chain's CDR3 is CASSLELIQETQYF. The CDR3 DNA reads TGTGCCAGCAGCTTAGAGCTCATCCAAGAGACCCAGTACTTC.

The V and J genes are TRBV2 and TRBJ2-1, with TRBD2 matching over 10 bases. V trimming: 6 bases; J trimming: 8 bases; junction bases outside the gene matches: 13. This CDR3 region has 16 residues. Germline V gene sequence: CDR1 SNHLY, CDR2 FYNNEI. This CDR3 reads CASRASGRASLHEQFF. The CDR3 nucleotides read TGTGCCAGCAGGGCGAGCGGGAGGGCCTCCCTCCATGAGCAGTTCTTC.

The chain has TRBV30 and TRBJ1-5; TRBD1 is a possible D gene (5 bases). The length of the CDR3 is 13 residues. V lost 0 bases and J lost 7, with 10 bases in between. Germline assignment: CDR1 GTSNPN and CDR2 SVGIG (reference sequence). CDR3 nucleotides: TGTGCCTGGAGTGTTCAGGGTCGCCAGCCCCAGCATTTT. Translating gives CAWSVQGRQPQHF.

As concerns this clone: Other DNA sequences of this sample code for an identical CDR3. This chain joins TRBV6-2 or TRBV6-3 and TRBJ2-7, with TRBD2 identical over 7 bases. Per germline, CDR1 MNHEY and CDR2 SVGEGT. With 0 bases clipped from V and 1 base from J, the junction kept 3 bases outside the gene matches. The CDR3 has 15 residues. For the CDR3, the DNA is TGTGCCAGCAGTTACTCGTCTAGCGGTTCCTACGAGCAGTACTTC. Its translation is CASSYSSSGSYEQYF.

This clone was recorded only once. The V gene is TRBV28, the J gene TRBJ1-3; D is unclear. CDR1 and CDR2 (germline): MDHEN, SYDVKM. The V gene lost 6 bases and the J gene lost 0 bases, with 15 bases spanning the gap. The CDR3 totals 16 residues. CDR3 sequence: CASSRFLGPSGNTIYF. CDR3 nucleotide sequence: TGTGCCAGCAGCCGCTTTCTAGGTCCCTCTGGAAACACCATATATTTT. The whole variable domain, filled in from reference TRBV28 and TRBJ1-3, reads DVKVTQSSRYLVKRTGEKVFLECVQDMDHENMFWYRQDPGLGLRLIYFSYDVKMKEKGDIPEGYSVSREKKERFSLILESASTNQTSMYLCASSRFLGPSGNTIYFGEGSWLTVV.

The chain joins TRBV28 to TRBJ1-2; D is unresolved. The CDR3 has 14 residues. V was cut by 4 bases and J by 8 bases, with 17 bases left in between. Germline values: CDR1 MDHEN, CDR2 SYDVKM. DNA of the CDR3: TGTGCCAGCAGTTCGACCTACCCGGCGGGGGGCTACACCTTC. Protein product: CASSSTYPAGGYTF.

The chain is built from TRBV7-9 and TRBJ2-7; D possibly corresponds to TRBD2 (5 bases). The length of the CDR3 is 14 residues. The ends were cut back, 3 bases at V and 0 bases at J, with 9 bases in the middle. In germline, CDR1 is SEHNR, CDR2 FQNEAQ (reference sequence). CDR3 bases: TGTGCCAGCAGCTTCACGGACTCCTCCTACGAGCAGTACTTC. As protein: CASSFTDSSYEQYF.

This clone was seen only a few times. The chain uses TRBV14 and TRBJ2-1; D call uncertain. The germline gives CDR1 SGHDN, CDR2 FVKESK. CDR3 length: 13 amino acids. The V and J ends lost 1 base and 6 bases respectively, with 7 bases between them. The DNA for the CDR3 is TGTGCCAGCAGCCAAGCTGGGCGCAATGAGCAGTTCTTC. Translation: CASSQAGRNEQFF.

This chain connects TRBV6-2 or TRBV6-3 to TRBJ2-1; D may be TRBD2 (5 bases). Deletions cut 3 bases from V and 7 bases from J, with 16 bases between. Germline loops: CDR1 MNHEY, CDR2 SVGEGT. CDR3 length: 15 residues. CDR3 sequence reads: CASSYLEGHGNEQFF. The CDR3 coding sequence is TGTGCCAGCAGTTATCTCGAGGGCCATGGGAATGAGCAGTTCTTC.

V usage is TRBV11-2 and J usage is TRBJ1-2; 7 positions match TRBD1. V gave up 5 bases and J gave up 4 bases; unmatched junction bases: 7. The CDR3 spans 14 residues. CDR1 SGHAT and CDR2 FQNNGV come from the germline V gene. In DNA, the CDR3 is TGTGCCAGCAGCCCAGGACAGGTGATCTATGGCTACACCTTC. This gives the protein CASSPGQVIYGYTF.

The chain recombines TRBV7-9 with TRBJ1-1; 7 bases align to TRBD1. V trimming: 5 bases; J trimming: 2 bases; junction bases outside the gene matches: 2. The germline V gene encodes CDR1 SEHNR and CDR2 FQNEAQ (reference sequence). The CDR3 has 13 residues. The CDR3 region has the DNA TGTGCCAGCAGCGGGGACAGAAACACTGAAGCTTTCTTT. Encoded protein: CASSGDRNTEAFF.

The rearrangement uses TRBV7-9 and TRBJ2-7, with 12 bases aligning to TRBD2. V lost 5 bases to trimming and J lost 2 bases; unmatched junction nucleotides: 4. The germline CDR1 and CDR2 sequences are SEHNR and FQNEAQ (reference sequence). The CDR3 is 15 amino acids. The CDR3: CASSPGLAGTYEQYF. The CDR3 DNA follows: TGTGCCAGCAGCCCTGGACTAGCGGGGACCTACGAGCAGTACTTC.

This chain uses TRBV28 with TRBJ1-2; TRBD1 aligns across 11 bases. Germline V gene lookup returns CDR1 MDHEN and CDR2 SYDVKM. Germline trimming cut 6 bases from V and 6 bases from J; bases unmatched to any gene: 6. This CDR3 has 14 amino acids. The CDR3 reads CASRGTGGMHGYTF. DNA for the CDR3: TGTGCCAGCAGGGGGACAGGGGGGATGCATGGCTACACCTTC.

The chain has TRBV7-6 and TRBJ2-5; TRBD2 matches at 12 bases. The J segment lost 5 bases and the V segment lost 0 bases, leaving 7 bases of the junction unmatched. This CDR3 spans 17 amino acids. Germline V gives CDR1 SGHVS, CDR2 FNYEAQ. CDR3 nucleotides: TGTGCCAGCAGCTTAGCTGGGACTAGCGGGTTCACGGAGACCCAGTACTTC. Translating it yields CASSLAGTSGFTETQYF.

The chain has TRBV7-9 and TRBJ2-1; D possibly corresponds to TRBD2 (6 bases). Trimming removed 6 bases from V and 8 bases from J, with 26 bases in between. The CDR3 covers 17 residues. Germline V gene lookup returns CDR1 SEHNR and CDR2 FQNEAQ (reference sequence). The CDR3 bases are TGTGCCAGCAGTCTTCCGGTGGGAGGAAATACGCCCGATGAGCAGTTCTTC. This gives the protein CASSLPVGGNTPDEQFF. The whole variable domain, remainder taken from reference TRBV7-9 and TRBJ2-1, is DTGVSQNPRHKITKRGQNVTFRCDPISEHNRLYWYRQTLGQGPEFLTYFQNEAQLEKSRLLSDRFSAERPKGSFSTLEIQRTEQGDSAMYLCASSLPVGGNTPDEQFFGPGTRLTVL.

The chain recombines TRBV25-1 with TRBJ1-1; 8 bases fit TRBD1. The CDR3 totals 14 residues. J lost 3 bases, V lost 6 bases, and 6 bases had no gene match. Germline V gene lookup returns CDR1 MGHDK and CDR2 SYGVNS. CDR3 sequence reads: CASSKGQGDTEAFF. The DNA for the CDR3 is TGTGCCAGCAGCAAAGGACAGGGAGACACTGAAGCTTTCTTT.

The chain joins TRBV2 to TRBJ1-4, with TRBD1 identical over 10 bases. Germline trimming cut 8 bases from V and 4 bases from J; bases unmatched to any gene: 7. The CDR3 length is 15 residues. CDR1 and CDR2 from the germline V gene are SNHLY and FYNNEI. CDR3 sequence reads: CASGQTGGNNEKLFF. The CDR3 bases are TGTGCCAGCGGCCAGACAGGGGGCAATAATGAAAAACTGTTTTTT.

The rearrangement links TRBV7-9 to TRBJ2-1, with TRBD1 matching 10 bases. V lost 4 bases, J lost 2 bases, and 8 bases stayed unmatched. Germline lookup yields CDR1 SEHNR and CDR2 FQNEAQ (reference sequence). The CDR3 contains 17 residues. Here the CDR3 DNA reads TGTGCCAGCAGCTCGAGAGACAGGGGGCGAACCTACAATGAGCAGTTCTTC. Residues: CASSSRDRGRTYNEQFF.

The chain has TRBV19 and TRBJ2-1; D not certain. The V gene lost 6 bases and the J gene lost 7 bases, with 13 bases spanning the gap. This CDR3 comprises 13 residues. Germline loops: CDR1 LNHDA, CDR2 SQIVND (reference sequence). The DNA of the CDR3 is TGTGCCAGTAGGACGACTGGTGGAAATGAGCAGTTCTTC. This sequence encodes CASRTTGGNEQFF.

The genes are TRBV10-1 and TRBJ2-7, with TRBD2 matching 16 bases. CDR3 length equals 18 residues. Germline loops: CDR1 WNHNN, CDR2 SYGVQD (reference sequence). V trimming: 2 bases; J trimming: 3 bases; junction bases outside the gene matches: 7. DNA for the CDR3: TGCGCCAGCAGTGAGACCGGGACTAGCGGGAGGGTTTGCTACGAGCAGTACTTC. This encodes CASSETGTSGRVCYEQYF.

The chain couples TRBV4-3 to TRBJ1-5, with a tentative D call TRBD1 (5 bases). Germline lookup yields CDR1 LGHNA and CDR2 YSLEER. This CDR3 is 15 amino acids long. V was pared by 2 bases and J by 0 bases, with 8 bases between. In nucleotides, the CDR3 is TGCGCCAGCAGCCAACAGGGTTATAGCAATCAGCCCCAGCATTTT. Its translation: CASSQQGYSNQPQHF.

This chain links TRBV19 with TRBJ2-5; possible D gene TRBD2, 6 bases. Germline V lookup: CDR1 LNHDA, CDR2 SQIVND (reference sequence). The CDR3 length is 17 residues. V was cut by 6 bases and J by 1 base, with 21 bases left in between. The DNA of the CDR3 is TGTGCCAGTAGCGAAATGGGGGGAGGTGGATTCCAAGAGACCCAGTACTTC. It specifies CASSEMGGGGFQETQYF.

The chain employs TRBV11-2 and TRBJ2-7, with D possibly matching TRBD2 (5 bases). The CDR3 loop spans 14 amino acids. The V end lost 0 bases, the J end lost 0 bases, and 6 bases lay between the germline ends. Germline CDR1 is SGHAT and CDR2 is FQNNGV. DNA of the CDR3: TGTGCCAGCAGCTTAGAGGGGAGCTCCTACGAGCAGTACTTC. It yields the protein CASSLEGSSYEQYF.

The chain joins TRBV5-4 to TRBJ2-7, with TRBD2 identical over 9 bases. The CDR3 spans 17 residues. The germline V gene encodes CDR1 SGHNT and CDR2 YYREEE (reference sequence). V shed 3 bases, J shed 2 bases, and the junction held 12 bases outside the gene matches. The DNA for the CDR3 is TGTGCCAGCAGCTCCCTGGACCGACTAGCGGACACCTACGAGCAGTACTTC. Protein product: CASSSLDRLADTYEQYF.

Here the CDR3 reads CATGRTGHYGYTF. DNA of the CDR3: TGTGCCACTGGACGGACAGGTCACTATGGCTACACCTTC. This chain uses TRBV6-5 with TRBJ1-2, with 7 bases fitting TRBD1. V was pared by 10 bases and J by 3 bases, with 8 bases of the junction left unmatched. Looked up from germline, CDR1 is MNHEY and CDR2 is SVGAGI. The CDR3 extends over 13 amino acids.

The V gene is TRBV25-1, the J gene TRBJ2-7; no clear D gene. The V end lost 6 bases, the J end lost 3 bases, and 6 bases lay between the germline ends. This CDR3 spans 11 amino acids. Germline CDR1 MGHDK, CDR2 SYGVNS. The CDR3 region has the DNA TGTGCCAGCAGAAAGCACTACGAGCAGTACTTC. Translation gives CASRKHYEQYF.